The 3 T cell receptor beta chains listed next were all sequenced from one sample in a study of blood T cells in healthy people across ages. Alongside a J-beta primer mix, a sample-barcoded 5' primer served in a second PCR lasting about 7 to 11 cycles. From the 5' RACE reads, TCRdb called clonotypes with MiXCR, one entry per CDR3 protein. Among about 810,000 distinct CDR3 sequences, around 34% were seen once, and the ten largest hold approximately 13%. Sequencing was done on a sample of blood. The origin of the receptors is a man aged 18 to 30 in good health.

This chain connects TRBV28 to TRBJ2-3; 16 nucleotides match TRBD2. This CDR3 is 18 amino acids long. Looked up from germline, CDR1 is MDHEN and CDR2 is SYDVKM. The J segment lost 2 bases and the V segment lost 4 bases, leaving 6 bases of the junction unmatched. Here the CDR3 DNA reads TGTGCCAGCAGTTCTGGGACTAGCGGGAGGGCCTACACAGATACGCAGTATTTT. Its protein is CASSSGTSGRAYTDTQYF.

A note on this clonotype: One end of the junction does not line up with germline, which may come from a read error. CDR3 DNA: TGCGCCAACAGCTTGAGGGGATACGAGCAGTACTTC. Amino acids: CANSLRGYEQYF. The chain couples TRBV5-1 to TRBJ2-4; D possibly uses TRBD1 or TRBD2 (5 bases each). The DNA end is more similar to TRBJ2-7, so the J call may be wrong. Germline CDR1 and CDR2: SGHRS and YFSETQ. This CDR3 spans 12 amino acids.

A few counts support this clonotype. This chain uses TRBV7-9 with TRBJ2-5; D is unresolved. Germline values: CDR1 SEHNR, CDR2 FQNEAQ (reference sequence). V lost 1 base and J lost 5, with 11 bases in between. This CDR3 is 14 amino acids long. The CDR3 spells CASSLVPPGETQYF. The CDR3 nucleotides are TGTGCCAGCAGCTTAGTTCCTCCCGGGGAGACCCAGTACTTC.